Ten or more counts support the clone carrying this TCR beta chain. The CDR3 covers 13 residues. Germline loops: CDR1 SEHNR, CDR2 FQNEAQ (reference sequence). V gave up 1 base and J gave up 6 bases, with 6 bases separating them. This record comes from a study of T cells in Graves' hyperthyroidism and ophthalmopathy. Amplified TCR beta CDR3 regions derived from RNA transcripts. HTBI primers were used for first-round RT-PCR of the TCR CDR3. A single record per CDR3 protein comes from TCRdb applying MiXCR to the multiplex PCR reads. Seen here are about 400,000 distinct CDR3 sequences, more than 12% observed once, and the top ten hold approximately 30%.

The gene calls are TRBV7-9 and TRBJ2-2; tentative D call: TRBD2 (6 bases). The sequencing sample was made of blood. The clonotype was recovered from a woman aged 25 to 39 with Graves' hyperthyroidism. As DNA, the CDR3 is TGTGCCAGCAGCTTAGGACTAGCCGGGGAGCTGTTTTTT. Amino acids: CASSLGLAGELFF.